This record concerns one T cell receptor beta chain sequence. A single count supports this clone. No antigen is known for it. One base away there is no much larger clone; base qualities are not given. The record originates from a study of cytomegalovirus exposure and HLA in healthy donors (dated by TCRdb to 2015 to 2018). About the investigation overall: According to a later analysis, one platform produced both the roughly 120 validation repertoires and the 670 or so repertoires of the first cohort. The study aimed to test whether cataloging public T cell receptors could reveal signatures of past pathogen exposure. The study combined high-throughput TCR immunosequencing, statistical association of individual TCRs with disease status, and machine learning to predict cytomegalovirus infection status. A separate validation cohort of roughly 130 different subjects was used in addition to the approximately 640-subject first cohort. General conclusions and limits of the study: According to the authors, the approach could potentially be generalized to other disease states and immunological phenotypes. The classifier was reported to diagnose cytomegalovirus status with high specificity and sensitivity in both the original cohort and the validation cohort. A later analysis found that TCRs clustered in the first cohort also tended to co-occur in the roughly 110 validation repertoires, with 90% to 95% of cluster scores above 0. In vitro tests confirmed that three of the cytomegalovirus-associated TCR beta chains recognize cytomegalovirus antigens. In the study, approximately 160 TCR beta chains were listed as associated with cytomegalovirus. The validation cohort had no HLA typing available for a later analysis, so co-occurrence within that cohort was assessed over all 110 or so repertoires. Across donors, most TCR sequences were observed very rarely, whereas some public TCRs were present in many individuals.

The library was prepared using the immunoSEQ multiplex PCR assay. Per the source publication's procedure: A statistical classification framework was built for diagnosing cytomegalovirus status from the catalog of TCR beta chain sequences. TCRdb took over this immuneACCESS table, retaining in-frame rearrangements with V and J assigned. Such tables are incomplete; in checked studies, under half of the missing clones stem from an unresolved V gene, and the remainder is unexplained. That table gives V, J and clone size, and the DNA gave D and trimming. Present in this sample are approximately 100,000 clones, around nine tenths of which were seen just once. The biggest ten clones account for around 2.1% of the sample. Deletion took 8 bases off V and 8 bases off J, with a span of 13 bases between the germline ends. CDR1 is given as LNHNV and CDR2 as YYDKDF, both from the germline V gene (reference sequence). The CDR3 starts with the cysteine, ends with the phenylalanine, and has 12 residues. Only the CDR3 DNA stays, 36 bases, in frame from base 1.

Donors formed part of the validation cohort, which comprised about 120 subjects and was distinct from the first cohort of 690 or so subjects. Sequencing was done on a sample of PBMCs. The rearranged chain carries TRBV15 and TRBJ2-1, and perhaps TRBD2 as D gene, on 6 matching bases. The receptor's source is a woman aged 18-35 years in good health and CMV-seronegative. This receptor has the CDR3 CATLSREDEQFF. The nucleotides are TGTGCCACCCTATCCAGGGAGGATGAGCAGTTCTTC.